The 30 T cell receptor beta chains reported below all come from one sample, sequenced in a study of CD8 T cells in ankylosing spondylitis (dated by TCRdb to 2017 to 2019). The library was generated by 5' RACE. Data came from an Illumina HiSeq 2500. TCRdb reprocessed the public reads (quality trimming at Q25 with fastp, clone calling with MiXCR) and kept in-frame beta chains. CDR3 protein duplicates are merged, each entry listing the most common genes and DNA. Present in this sample are approximately 220,000 distinct CDR3 sequences, about a quarter of which were seen just once. The ten largest clones represent about 6.2% of the sample. Material for sequencing was blood, either unsorted or a sorted T cell fraction (not recorded which). Receptors were obtained from a male donor with ankylosing spondylitis or in good health (not recorded which).

The table lists this clonotype with many counts. This chain connects TRBV29-1 to TRBJ2-4; 7 positions agree with TRBD2. V lost 8 bases to trimming and J lost 1 base; unmatched junction nucleotides: 5. Per the germline V gene, CDR1 is SQVTM and CDR2 is ANQGSEA. The CDR3 totals 13 residues. In DNA form, the CDR3 reads TGCAGCTCCATGGGGGGGGCCAAAAACATTCAGTACTTC. It codes for CSSMGGAKNIQYF.

This clonotype has at least ten counts. This rearrangement joins TRBV28 to TRBJ1-3; maybe TRBD1 (6 bases). Trimming took off 4 bases at V and 3 bases at J, with 7 bases between the two ends. CDR1 is MDHEN, CDR2 SYDVKM, per germline. CDR3 length equals 13 residues. CDR3 amino acids: CASSSGDGNTIYF. Here the CDR3 DNA reads TGTGCCAGCAGTTCAGGGGATGGAAACACCATATATTTT.

This clonotype came up many times. This chain joins TRBV12-3 or TRBV12-4 and TRBJ2-6; D remains ambiguous. Trimming removed 10 bases at V and 2 bases at J, with 9 bases between. The CDR3 extends over 13 amino acids. CDR3 protein: CATKAAGANVLTF. The CDR3, as DNA: TGTGCCACTAAGGCCGCTGGGGCCAACGTCCTGACTTTC.

This clonotype was counted many times. The J gene is TRBJ2-7, the V gene TRBV28; D is uncertain. The CDR3 spans 14 residues. The ends were cut back, 0 bases at V and 0 bases at J, with 6 bases in the middle. Germline lookup yields CDR1 MDHEN and CDR2 SYDVKM. The CDR3 region is CASSLWDLSYEQYF. The CDR3 coding sequence is TGTGCCAGCAGTTTATGGGATCTCTCCTACGAGCAGTACTTC.

The V gene is TRBV20-1, the J gene TRBJ1-5, with D unresolved. Germline V gene lookup returns CDR1 DFQATT and CDR2 SNEGSKA (reference sequence). The CDR3 runs 13 residues. Between the trimmed V and J ends, which lost 3 bases and 0 bases, there was a span of 6 bases. This chain's CDR3 is CSASTNSNQPQHF. CDR3 nucleotides: TGCAGTGCTAGCACAAATAGCAATCAGCCCCAGCATTTT.

V usage is TRBV20-1 and J usage is TRBJ1-1, with a possible D match to TRBD1 (5 bases). V was cut by 3 bases and J by 0 bases, with 11 bases left in between. From germline, CDR1 is DFQATT and CDR2 SNEGSKA (reference sequence). The CDR3 is 14 residues long. The CDR3 bases are TGCAGTGCTAGTAAGGGGTCGGTGAACACTGAAGCTTTCTTT. Translation: CSASKGSVNTEAFF.

The rearrangement uses TRBV29-1 and TRBJ1-2; D possibly corresponds to TRBD1 (6 bases). The CDR3 sequence is 13 residues long. The V gene's germline CDR1 is SQVTM and CDR2 ANQGSEA. With 0 bases removed from V and 7 bases from J, the gap between germline ends came to 12 bases. The CDR3 DNA follows: TGCAGCGTTGAAGAGGTCAGGGGCTCTGGCTACACCTTC. It translates to CSVEEVRGSGYTF.

This clonotype showed up many times. V and J are TRBV10-3 and TRBJ2-7; D is possibly TRBD1 (5 bases). Germline-derived CDR1 and CDR2 are ENHRY and SYGVKD. V shed 3 bases and J shed 6 bases, with 9 bases lying between them. The CDR3 extends over 12 amino acids. The CDR3: CAISDSRGEQYF. The CDR3 DNA follows: TGTGCCATCAGTGATTCAAGGGGCGAGCAGTACTTC.

This rearrangement joins TRBV7-2 to TRBJ2-1; D is tentatively TRBD1 or TRBD2 (5 bases each). Germline V gene sequence: CDR1 SGHTA, CDR2 FQGNSA. V was shortened by 5 bases and J by 7 bases, with 18 bases between the two germline ends. There are 15 residues in the CDR3. The CDR3, as DNA: TGTGCCAGCAGCCGGCGGGCAGGGAGTGGAAATGAGCAGTTCTTC. Its protein product is CASSRRAGSGNEQFF.

This clonotype has a handful of counts. CDR3 amino acids: CACWSGANVLTF. CDR3 DNA: TGTGCCTGCTGGTCTGGGGCCAACGTCCTGACTTTC. The chain combines TRBV6-5 with TRBJ2-6, with no clear D. The V gene lost 11 bases and the J gene lost 1 base, with 6 bases spanning the gap. The V gene's germline CDR1 is MNHEY and CDR2 SVGAGI. The CDR3 consists of 12 residues.

This clonotype has a handful of counts. The chain employs TRBV27 and TRBJ2-3, with 7 nucleotides matching TRBD2. V trimming: 5 bases; J trimming: 2 bases; junction bases outside the gene matches: 10. CDR1 and CDR2 from the germline V gene are MNHEY and SMNVEV (reference sequence). This CDR3 has 16 residues. The CDR3 coding sequence is TGTGCCAGCAGTGTTAGCGGGCGCCGACTCACAGATACGCAGTATTTT. It translates to CASSVSGRRLTDTQYF.

The sample holds many counts of this clonotype. The genes are TRBV29-1 and TRBJ2-7; 9 positions match TRBD2. The CDR3 has 14 amino acids. V trimming: 4 bases; J trimming: 4 bases; junction bases outside the gene matches: 8. CDR1 and CDR2 from the germline V gene are SQVTM and ANQGSEA. The CDR3 protein is CSVGHSGRSYEQYF. The CDR3 DNA follows: TGCAGCGTTGGACATAGCGGGAGATCATACGAGCAGTACTTC.

This sequence joins TRBV12-3 or TRBV12-4 and TRBJ2-2; 7 bases align to TRBD2. This CDR3 comprises 14 residues. V was pared by 7 bases and J by 1 base, with 3 bases of the junction left unmatched. In DNA form, the CDR3 reads TGTGCCAGCATGCGGGAGAGGAACACCGGGGAGCTGTTTTTT. This sequence encodes CASMRERNTGELFF.

There are a few counts of this clonotype. The rearrangement joins TRBV20-1 to TRBJ2-1; tentative D call: TRBD2 (6 bases). The length of the CDR3 is 14 residues. The V gene lost 1 base and the J gene lost 1 base, with 8 bases spanning the gap. Per the germline V gene, CDR1 is DFQATT and CDR2 is SNEGSKA (reference sequence). The CDR3 region has the DNA TGCAGTGCTAGAGTTAGCGGTTCCTACAATGAGCAGTTCTTC. It translates to CSARVSGSYNEQFF.

This clonotype has a count of ten or more. This sequence joins TRBV6-1 and TRBJ2-1; D may be TRBD1 (5 bases). This CDR3 spans 15 amino acids. The V gene lost 7 bases and the J gene lost 2 bases, with 15 bases spanning the gap. Germline V gene data show CDR1 as MNHNS and CDR2 as SASEGT. CDR3 coding DNA: TGTGCCAGCACCTCTCCGGCAGGGCCCTACAATGAGCAGTTCTTC. Translated: CASTSPAGPYNEQFF.

In this sample, this clonotype turned up many times. The chain employs TRBV29-1 and TRBJ2-7, with D perhaps matching TRBD1 or TRBD2 (5 bases each). The V end was cut by 4 bases, the J end by 5 bases, with 21 bases between. Germline CDR1 SQVTM, CDR2 ANQGSEA. The CDR3 is made up of 15 amino acids. CDR3: CSVASGSYPGDEQYF. In DNA, the CDR3 is TGCAGCGTTGCATCAGGGTCCTACCCCGGGGACGAGCAGTACTTC.

The chain recombines TRBV20-1 with TRBJ2-5; 9 bases line up with TRBD2. The germline CDR1 and CDR2 sequences are DFQATT and SNEGSKA (reference sequence). The CDR3 sequence is 13 residues long. J lost 2 bases, V lost 3 bases, and 1 base had no gene match. The CDR3 region is CSARREGQETQYF. The CDR3 bases are TGCAGTGCTAGGCGGGAGGGACAAGAGACCCAGTACTTC.

There are a few counts of this clonotype. The rearrangement links TRBV12-3 or TRBV12-4 to TRBJ2-1, with 11 bases aligning to TRBD2. This CDR3 spans 15 amino acids. V was clipped by 5 bases and J by 5 bases; unmatched bases: 5. CDR3 protein: CASSPWGLADNEQFF. CDR3 sequence (DNA): TGTGCCAGCAGTCCTTGGGGACTAGCGGACAATGAGCAGTTCTTC.

V and J are TRBV19 and TRBJ2-5; D perhaps matches TRBD1 (6 bases). V lost 5 bases and J 2 bases, leaving 15 bases between the germline ends. Per the germline V gene, CDR1 is LNHDA and CDR2 is SQIVND (reference sequence). The CDR3 runs to 15 residues. The CDR3 coding sequence is TGTGCCAGTAGTCCCACGGTCGGACAGCAAGAGACCCAGTACTTC. Protein sequence: CASSPTVGQQETQYF. Looking up the rest from reference TRBV19 and TRBJ2-5 gives the full variable domain: DGGITQSPKYLFRKEGQNVTLSCEQNLNHDAMYWYRQDPGQGLRLIYYSQIVNDFQKGDIAEGYSVSREKKESFPLTVTSAQKNPTAFYLCASSPTVGQQETQYFGPGTRLLVL.

V gene TRBV6-1 combines with J gene TRBJ2-4; D may correspond to TRBD1 or TRBD2 (6 bases each). The CDR3 contains 15 residues. The germline V and J ends were trimmed by 5 bases and 6 bases, with 17 bases remaining between them. Germline V CDR1 and CDR2: MNHNS, SASEGT. CDR3 in amino acids: CASSQRGWGGNIQYF. CDR3 coding DNA: TGTGCCAGCAGTCAAAGGGGGTGGGGAGGAAACATTCAGTACTTC.

In this sample, this clonotype turned up many times. The CDR3 DNA reads as TGTGCCAGCAGTTTATCTGGGGGGGCTTTCTTT. This gives the protein CASSLSGGAFF. The rearrangement links TRBV12-3 or TRBV12-4 to TRBJ1-1; weak D call: TRBD1 (5 bases). The V end was cut by 2 bases, the J end by 11 bases, with 9 bases between. This CDR3 is 11 amino acids long.

This clonotype was found many times. The rearrangement joins TRBV6-2 or TRBV6-3 to TRBJ2-7; 9 bases are shared with TRBD2. The CDR3 is made up of 12 amino acids. CDR1 and CDR2 from the germline V gene are MNHEY and SVGEGT. The J segment lost 12 bases and the V segment lost 5 bases, leaving 8 bases of the junction unmatched. The CDR3 region is CASSLGLAFPYF. For the CDR3, the DNA is TGTGCCAGCAGTCTGGGACTAGCATTCCCGTACTTC.

This clonotype was detected a few times. This rearrangement joins TRBV7-2 to TRBJ2-1; D call uncertain. This CDR3 is 12 amino acids long. Trimming stripped 2 bases from V and 2 bases from J, with 1 base between. Germline V gene sequence: CDR1 SGHTA, CDR2 FQGNSA. CDR3 DNA: TGTGCCAGCAGCTTAACCTACAATGAGCAGTTCTTC. This codes for CASSLTYNEQFF.

The chain combines TRBV20-1 with TRBJ1-4; the D is unclear. The CDR3 runs 13 residues. Deletions cut 2 bases from V and 7 bases from J, with 11 bases between. Looked up from germline, CDR1 is DFQATT and CDR2 is SNEGSKA (reference sequence). CDR3 sequence: CSARKGRAEKLFF. CDR3 DNA: TGCAGTGCTAGAAAAGGGAGAGCTGAAAAACTGTTTTTT.

This clonotype was seen ten or more times. A read error may be the cause here, since a much bigger clone is one base away. The V call is TRBV5-1, the J call TRBJ2-3, with D hard to call. The germline V gene has CDR1 SGHRS and CDR2 YFSETQ. V was shortened by 5 bases and J by 4 bases, with 5 bases between the two germline ends. CDR3 size: 11 residues. This CDR3 reads CASSGADTQYF. In DNA form, the CDR3 reads TGCGCCAGCAGTGGGGCAGATACGCAGTATTTT.

This clonotype was counted a few times. This rearrangement joins TRBV20-1 to TRBJ2-7, with TRBD2 matching over 12 bases. Trimming at V came to 3 bases and at J to 3 bases, leaving 6 bases not matched to a gene. Germline loops: CDR1 DFQATT, CDR2 SNEGSKA (reference sequence). The CDR3 has 15 residues. CDR3 DNA sequence: TGCAGTGCTAGCCAAAGACTAGCGGGAGTCTACGAGCAGTACTTC. It encodes CSASQRLAGVYEQYF.

This clonotype was seen at least ten times. J is TRBJ1-2 and V is TRBV12-3 or TRBV12-4; D might be TRBD1 (6 bases). The CDR3 is 13 amino acids. V lost 7 bases to trimming and J lost 6 bases, with 15 bases between them. Written as DNA, the CDR3 is TGTGCCAGCACCCGAGGGGGATGGGATGGCTACACCTTC. This codes for CASTRGGWDGYTF.

This clonotype was detected once. The J gene is TRBJ2-7, the V gene TRBV20-1; D is ambiguous. Germline CDR1 is DFQATT and CDR2 is SNEGSKA (reference sequence). This CDR3 spans 15 amino acids. The V end lost 0 bases, the J end lost 5 bases, and 17 bases lay between the germline ends. Here the CDR3 reads CSAREEVTVPNEQYF. CDR3 in DNA: TGCAGTGCTAGAGAAGAGGTGACGGTACCTAACGAGCAGTACTTC.

The table lists this clonotype with many counts. The chain recombines TRBV20-1 with TRBJ2-1; no clear D gene. V was clipped by 5 bases and J by 5 bases, with 10 bases between them. Germline V gene lookup returns CDR1 DFQATT and CDR2 SNEGSKA (reference sequence). The CDR3 runs 12 residues. The CDR3 DNA is TGCAGTGCTCCGGGCCCCAACAATGAGCAGTTCTTC. Protein: CSAPGPNNEQFF.

This clonotype turned up a few times. This rearrangement joins TRBV27 to TRBJ2-5; a possible D gene is TRBD1 (5 bases). The V end lost 6 bases, the J end lost 2 bases, and 16 bases lay between the germline ends. The CDR3 contains 15 residues. CDR1 is MNHEY and CDR2 is SMNVEV in the germline V gene (reference sequence). The CDR3 region has the DNA TGTGCCAGCAGCTTTCAGGGCGTTAGGCAAGAGACCCAGTACTTC. Its protein is CASSFQGVRQETQYF.